This T cell receptor (beta chain) was sequenced in a study of T cells in tuberculosis. TCRdb's copy holds only in-frame clones and misses some; the assay was immunoSEQ multiplex PCR. The data hold 35,000 to 50,000 clones, with about 94% observed a single time. In its sample, this clone was seen once. CDR1 SGHRS and CDR2 YFSETQ come from the germline V gene. CDR3 length: 19 amino acids. Losses at the gene ends were 4 bases for V and 2 bases for J; bases not matched to a gene: 15. The source is a donor aged 10-29 years with latent tuberculosis or without tuberculosis infection. Some clones in this sample may be carry-over from other donors' samples. The chain employs TRBV5-1 and TRBJ2-3; 11 bases line up with TRBD2. What was sequenced was PBMCs. DNA for the CDR3: TGCGCCAGCAGCCCCCGGACTAGCGGGTCTCCCGGGGACACAGATACGCAGTATTTT. The encoded protein is CASSPRTSGSPGDTDTQYF.